The TCR beta chain described here comes from a study of T cells in Graves' hyperthyroidism and ophthalmopathy. Whole-study context: Specimen type is peripheral blood, collected at initial diagnosis prior to any treatment. Notes on the study in general: Ophthalmopathy was predicted by the model a median of 6.5 months ahead of onset.

RNA transcripts provided the source from which TCR beta CDR3 regions were amplified. During a first-round RT-PCR of the TCR CDR3, the HTBI primer set was used. One entry per CDR3 protein results from TCRdb running MiXCR on the multiplex PCR reads. The sample lists about 420,000 distinct CDR3 sequences, around 13% occurring once. As for this clonotype: Antigen specificity is unknown. A much bigger clone sits one base away, suggesting this may be a read error.

The clonotype comes from a woman aged 18-29 years with Graves' hyperthyroidism. Sequenced material: blood.

For the CDR3, the DNA is TGTGCCAGCAGCAAGGACAGGGGGAGTTACAATGAGCAGTACTTC. The encoded protein is CASSKDRGSYNEQYF. The chain combines TRBV4-2 with TRBJ2-1; 10 bases are shared with TRBD1. TRBJ2-7 matches the DNA end more closely, so the J call is doubtful. Looked up from germline, CDR1 is LGHNA and CDR2 is YNFKEQ. The CDR3 consists of 15 residues.